The source of this T cell receptor (beta chain) is a study of blood T cell repertoires in COVID-19. The CDR3 is made up of 14 amino acids. V shed 6 bases and J 3 bases; nucleotides not matched to a gene: 7. Germline lookup yields CDR1 MDHEN and CDR2 SYDVKM. Assay: immunoSEQ multiplex PCR; the TCRdb copy retains only in-frame clones and omits some. The sample consists of around 100,000 clones, 81% of them appearing once. This chain uses TRBV28 with TRBJ1-1; TRBD1 aligns across 7 bases. The TCR was taken from a man between 45 and 60 years old with acute or convalescent COVID-19. Sequencing was performed on peripheral blood. The CDR3 coding sequence is TGTGCCAGCAGCCCAAGGGACAGCTACACTGAAGCTTTCTTT. Its protein product is CASSPRDSYTEAFF.